This TCR beta chain is drawn from a study of T cells in Graves' hyperthyroidism and ophthalmopathy (dated by TCRdb to about 2019). In terms of the full investigation: Peripheral blood samples were taken at initial diagnosis, before any treatment was given. TCR V-J signatures able to tell the groups apart were searched for in a discovery cohort of more than 90 patients, of whom around 43 had Graves' ophthalmopathy and about 55 had stable Graves' hyperthyroidism. Whether ophthalmopathy could be predicted prospectively was tested in an independent validation cohort made up of 18 hyperthyroidism patients plus 17 patients who later progressed to ophthalmopathy. The 100 discovery patients were randomly split 7:3 into training and test sets. The study also compared thyroid tissue and blood T-cell repertoires from five or six Graves' hyperthyroidism patients. After sampling, hyperthyroidism patients received methimazole starting at 30 mg daily, and ophthalmopathy patients received high-dose intravenous methylprednisolone. TCR Vbeta CDR3 sequencing of 135 peripheral blood samples (around 45 ophthalmopathy, 70 to 85 hyperthyroidism and some 17 progressor patients) is reported in the paper. Study-wide conclusions, independent of this receptor: During validation, the model predicted progression to ophthalmopathy a median of around six months ahead of onset, with around 71% sensitivity and 72% to 85% specificity. Blood samples also contained most of the expanded thyroid clonotypes (frequency above 0.001), which suggests that blood repertoires may reflect thyroid immune responses. In cross-validation, a model built on a 13 V-J signature told ophthalmopathy apart from stable hyperthyroidism with approximately 90% sensitivity and around 81% specificity, and in testing the same model reached 80%/75%. No statistical method was used to fix the sample size in advance, and group allocation was not hidden from the investigators.

In the ophthalmopathy patients, disease was moderately to severely active, with a Clinical Activity Score of 3 or more, a NOSPECS grade of 4 or more, and a duration of less than 3 months. Patients with uncontrolled infections, other autoimmune diseases, pregnancy or lactation were excluded. Clinical symptoms, serum thyroxine and TRAb, thyroid ultrasound, and orbital computed tomography formed the basis for the diagnoses. Ficoll-Paque density gradient centrifugation was used to isolate PBMCs from around 10 ml of fresh peripheral blood. Trizol reagent was used to extract total RNA, and RNA quality was then checked on an Agilent 2100 Bioanalyzer. As regards this clonotype: What this receptor recognizes is not known. This may stem from a read error, because a much larger clone lies one nucleotide away.

The TCR beta CDR3 regions were amplified from the RNA transcripts. The first round of RT-PCR for the TCR CDR3 was performed with the HTBI primer set and the Qiagen OneStep RT-PCR kit. Libraries were constructed in a second round of multiplex PCR, after which size selection and purification were carried out. Paired-end sequencing of the libraries was performed with 100 bp reads on an Illumina HiSeq2000. The study's processing was this. SOAPnuke was used to process the raw data, throwing out any read that contained adapters or uncalled bases, had a mean Phred below 15, or lacked an exact constant-primer or identifier match. High-quality paired reads were merged using COPE v1.2.5, and each unique nucleotide sequence was defined as a clonotype. MiTCR v1.1 was used to align clonotypes to the IMGT TRBV, TRBD and TRBJ reference segments. Analysis was restricted to V-J combinations with a frequency above 0.0001, which covered roughly 99% of repertoires. A TCS score was defined as the ratio of F50 (clonal expansion) to E x V (chaos), with BLOSUM62-based TCRdist applied between CDR3 peptides within each V-J. Welch's t-statistics and random forest reduced fewer than 550 V-J features to about 13, which were used in a naive Bayes classifier (R e1071). The public reads were run again by TCRdb, first through fastp at Q25 and then through MiXCR, and only productive beta chains were kept. Merged by CDR3 protein, the rows form single entries marked with the most common genes and DNA. The V and J calls shown here were made by TCRdb, not taken from the authors' results. The sample has about 400,000 distinct CDR3 sequences on record, roughly 13% of them singletons. The biggest ten clones account for approximately 29% of the sample.

The receptor was derived from a man between 50 and 59 years old with Graves' ophthalmopathy. The sample consisted of blood.

The nucleotide sequence reads as follows: TGTGCCAGCAGTTTACAGAGGCCCCAGCCCCAGCGTTTT. This is translated as CASSLQRPQPQRF. The chain couples TRBV12-3 or TRBV12-4 to TRBJ1-5, with the D segment identity uncertain. The CDR3 measures 13 amino acids from cysteine to phenylalanine. The DNA shown is the 39-base CDR3, in frame from base 1.